This T cell receptor beta chain emerged from a study of T-cell reconstitution after alpha-beta-depleted transplantation in children. This clonotype was found many times. Unique molecular identifiers were incorporated during preparation of the TCRbeta library. TCRdb recomputed calls from the PCR reads with MiXCR, one row per CDR3 protein. Found here are over 400,000 distinct CDR3 sequences, 9.5% to 15% of them singletons; the top ten hold over 5.5%. Trimming stripped 5 bases from V and 4 bases from J, with 14 bases between. The germline CDR1 and CDR2 sequences are SQVTM and ANQGSEA. The CDR3 is 13 residues long.

The clonotype comes from a human donor who donated a stem cell graft to a child with combined immunodeficiency. V and J are TRBV29-1 and TRBJ2-5; TRBD2 is a possible D gene (5 bases). The sequencing here drew on PBMCs from the stem cell graft donor, taken from the stem cell graft. Here the CDR3 reads CSVRNIAGETQYF. In nucleotides, the CDR3 is TGCAGCGTTCGGAATATTGCGGGAGAGACCCAGTACTTC.